This T cell receptor (beta chain) is from a study of vaccination and CD4 T cells after COVID-19. Study information: Overlapping spike peptides from SARS-CoV-2, HCoV-NL63, HCoV-OC43 and HCoV-229E served to stimulate the cells.

CDR3 length equals 13 residues. V dropped 1 base and J dropped 3 bases, with 6 bases sitting between them. In germline, CDR1 is LGHNA, CDR2 YNFKEQ. The treatment: approximately nine-day PBMC culture with coronavirus spike peptide pools or control peptides (ViraFEST assay). An Oncomine TCR Beta short-read assay was used to sequence the DNA from cultured CD4+ T cells. One entry per CDR3 protein, called by TCRdb with MiXCR from the PCR reads. The table includes over 10,000 distinct CDR3 sequences, nearly 60% detected once. On this clonotype: Antigen specificity is unknown.

This specimen consisted of cultured CD4+ T cells from blood, obtained after SARS-CoV-2 vaccination. The sequence came from a human donor with COVID-19. V is TRBV4-2 and J is TRBJ1-2; no clear D gene. The CDR3, as DNA: TGTGCCAGCAGCCAAGGGACCGACTATGGCTACACCTTC. Its protein product is CASSQGTDYGYTF.